A selection of T cell receptor beta chains follows, all from one sample in a study of T-cell reconstitution after alpha-beta-depleted transplantation in children. TCRdb re-analysed the PCR reads in MiXCR, keeping a single row per CDR3 protein. The table has about 210,000 distinct CDR3 sequences, roughly 15% seen once; the top ten hold around 45%. Sequenced here: PBMCs, mostly from graft donor cells, sampled 360 days after TCRalphabeta/CD19-depleted stem cell transplant. These receptors came from a male patient aged 2-15 years who had a stem cell transplant for acute lymphoblastic leukemia, so the T cells may come from the graft donor. CDR3s leave out the opening cysteine and the closing phenylalanine or tryptophan.

cdr3_aa cdr3_length v_call
ASETIDGLNTEAF 13 TRBV28
ASSSWNPKETQY 12 TRBV6-5
ASSPRLNEAF 10 TRBV11-2
ASSTRLAVDNEQF 13 TRBV18
SAVRGLGRNSPLH 13 TRBV20-1
ASTPGPGSSYEQY 13 TRBV27
SASGDGGSTDTQY 13 TRBV29-1
ASTQGTIQY 9 TRBV5-1
ATSDRTSGSGELF 13 TRBV24-1
SVRARFVDIQY 11 TRBV29-1
ASSLGLTSGKETQY 14 TRBV7-7
ASSWTGTNTGELF 13 TRBV6-2/TRBV6-3
ASTGQNTGELF 11 TRBV5-1
ASTFPQGQGAFGYT 14 TRBV12-3/TRBV12-4
ASLERVTTDTQY 12 TRBV7-2
ASSAWDRTYGYT 12 TRBV5-6